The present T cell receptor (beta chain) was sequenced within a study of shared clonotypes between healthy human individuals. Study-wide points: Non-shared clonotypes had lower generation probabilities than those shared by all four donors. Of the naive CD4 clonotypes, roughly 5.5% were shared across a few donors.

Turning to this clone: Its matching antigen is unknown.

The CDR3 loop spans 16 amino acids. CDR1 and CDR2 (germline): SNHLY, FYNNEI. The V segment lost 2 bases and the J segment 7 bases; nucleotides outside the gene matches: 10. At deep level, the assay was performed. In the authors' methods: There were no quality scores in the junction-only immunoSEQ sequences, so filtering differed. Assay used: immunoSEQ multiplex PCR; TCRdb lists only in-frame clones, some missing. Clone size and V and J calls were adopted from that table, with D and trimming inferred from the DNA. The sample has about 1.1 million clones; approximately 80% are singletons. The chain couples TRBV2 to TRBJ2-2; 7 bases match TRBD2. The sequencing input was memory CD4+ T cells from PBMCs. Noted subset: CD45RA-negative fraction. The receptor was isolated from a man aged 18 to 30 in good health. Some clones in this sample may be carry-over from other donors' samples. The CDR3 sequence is CASSERPQRDGGELFF. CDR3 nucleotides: TGTGCCAGCAGTGAACGACCGCAGCGGGACGGCGGGGAGCTGTTTTTT.